This paragraph reports one TCR beta chain. The data were produced by immunoSEQ multiplex PCR, yet TCRdb's version contains in-frame clones alone and is incomplete. The repertoire has 150,000 to 200,000 clones, around nine tenths of them found once; the top ten carry approximately 7.7%. The sample is drawn from a study of T cell responses to AZD1222 COVID-19 vaccine. Here the sequenced sample was peripheral blood, taken on day 0 of AZD1222 vaccination. The TCR was taken from an adult in good health.

The CDR3 coding sequence is TGTGCCAGCAGCCAAAGGGCCACAGATACGCAGTATTTT. Its protein product is CASSQRATDTQYF. The chain links TRBV14 to TRBJ2-3, with D uncertain. Looked up from germline, CDR1 is SGHDN and CDR2 is FVKESK. V was cut by 2 bases and J by 2 bases, with 5 bases left in between. CDR3 length: 13 amino acids. The full variable domain, rest sourced from reference TRBV14 and TRBJ2-3, is EAGVTQFPSHSVIEKGQTVTLRCDPISGHDNLYWYRRVMGKEIKFLLHFVKESKQDESGMPNNRFLAERTGGTYSTLKVQPAELEDSGVYFCASSQRATDTQYFGPGTRLTVL.